The rows below give T cell receptor beta chains drawn from one sample of a study of blood T cell repertoires in COVID-19. Clones were read by immunoSEQ multiplex PCR, and TCRdb kept only the in-frame ones, dropping some. There are about 200,000 clones in the sample; under 90% occur only once, and almost 4.5% lies in the top ten. Sequenced material: peripheral blood. Source of these receptors: a man between 50 and 59 years old with acute or convalescent COVID-19. CDR3s include the opening cysteine and the closing phenylalanine or tryptophan. Each record gives: clone size, J gene, V gene, D gene, CDR3 DNA, CDR3 protein. D genes are given only for firm matches. Some rows have no size entry. The others give once, few or many, or a class for an expanded clone.

>NA|TRBJ1-1|TRBV5-6|TRBD1
TGTGCCAGCAGCCCTCTTGACAGGGGGCGCTTGATTGGAGCTTTCTTT
CASSPLDRGRLIGAFF
>few|TRBJ1-5|TRBV19|NA
TGTGCCAGTAGTAGACAAGGCCCAAAAGGTAGCAATCAGCCCCAGCATTTT
CASSRQGPKGSNQPQHF
>once|TRBJ2-1|TRBV2|NA
TGTGCCAGCAGTGAAGGACCCACTAGCCCCACGACCAATGAGCAGTTCTTC
CASSEGPTSPTTNEQFF
>once|TRBJ1-5|TRBV6-5|NA
TGTGCCAGCAGTCTTTCGAGTGAGCCCCAGCATTTT
CASSLSSEPQHF
>NA|TRBJ2-2|TRBV4-1|NA
TGCGCCAGCAGCCAAGACAGGACACTGCCCACCGGGGAGCTGTTTTTT
CASSQDRTLPTGELFF
>NA|TRBJ1-2|TRBV2|NA
TGTGCCAGCAGTGGACAGACGGTCTATGGCTACACCTTC
CASSGQTVYGYTF
>NA|TRBJ1-6|TRBV20-1|NA
TGCAGTGCTAGTGAGCCGGACAGCTATAATTCACCCCTCCACTTT
CSASEPDSYNSPLHF
>NA|TRBJ1-2|TRBV6-5|TRBD1
TGTGCCAGCAGCCAAGCCAGGGGGTCAAACTATGGCTACACCTTC
CASSQARGSNYGYTF
>NA|TRBJ2-2|TRBV5-1|NA
TGCGCCAGCAGCGGGACTGAGAACACCGGGGAGCTGTTTTTT
CASSGTENTGELFF
>NA|TRBJ1-6|TRBV29-1|NA
TGCAGCGCCGGGGTCAGCCTCAATTCACCCCTCCACTTT
CSAGVSLNSPLHF
>NA|TRBJ1-2|TRBV3-1/TRBV3-2|NA
TGTGCCAGCAGCCAAGGTATCCTGGGGAGTACGTACACCTTC
CASSQGILGSTYTF
>NA|TRBJ2-7|TRBV2|NA
TGTGCCAGCAGTGAGGGGACATGGAAATACTTC
CASSEGTWKYF
>NA|TRBJ2-1|TRBV7-2|TRBD2
TGTGCCAGCAGCTTAATGGGGGGGAGCTCCTACAATGAGCAGTTCTTC
CASSLMGGSSYNEQFF
>NA|TRBJ1-1|TRBV7-2|NA
TGTGCCAGCAGCTTTTTACAGGCCGCCGCTGAAGCTTTCTTT
CASSFLQAAAEAFF
>NA|TRBJ1-1|TRBV18|NA
TGTGCCAGCTCATCGGGACAAGACACTGAAGCTTTCTTT
CASSSGQDTEAFF
>NA|TRBJ1-2|TRBV15|TRBD1
TGTGCCACCAGCAGAGATCAGGGGGGACAGGTTTATGGCTACACCTTC
CATSRDQGGQVYGYTF
>NA|TRBJ2-7|TRBV5-1|TRBD2
TGCGCCAGCAGCCTAGACCAAGCGGGGTGGACCTACGAGCAGTACTTC
CASSLDQAGWTYEQYF
>NA|TRBJ2-6|TRBV4-2|TRBD1
TGTGCCAGCAGCCAGGCTGGGCAGGGGGTGAGTGGGGCCAACGTCCTGACTTTC
CASSQAGQGVSGANVLTF
>NA|TRBJ1-5|TRBV6-1|NA
TGTGCCAGCAGTGACATCCTAGACTATTATCAGCCCCAGCATTTT
CASSDILDYYQPQHF
>NA|TRBJ2-7|TRBV6-5|TRBD1
TGTGCCAGCACCCCCGGGACAGCTTCCTACGAGCAGTACTTC
CASTPGTASYEQYF
>few|TRBJ1-2|TRBV27|TRBD1
TGTGCCAGCAGAGGAGGGGGCTATAACTATGGCTACACCTTC
CASRGGGYNYGYTF
>NA|TRBJ2-5|TRBV6-5|TRBD1
TGTGCCAGCAGTACTGGGACAGCTCAAGAGACCCAGTACTTC
CASSTGTAQETQYF
>NA|TRBJ2-2|TRBV12-3/TRBV12-4|NA
TGTGCCAGCAGATTAGAACAGGGGGAGCTGTTTTTT
CASRLEQGELFF